Reported below is one T cell receptor (beta chain). Its antigen is still unknown. This entry is derived from a study of T cell repertoires in cytomegalovirus infection. Study information: CMV infection plus the matching HLA type was flagged by public TCR beta signatures.

Study-level points and caveats: The cumulative frequency of public TCR beta families distinguished individuals who carried CMV together with the relevant HLA. In two of eight donors, the top clonotype was HLA-C-restricted CMV-specific.

TCRdb called the reads again in MiXCR, with one record for every CDR3 protein. The sample records roughly 100,000 distinct CDR3 sequences, about 15% being singletons. Germline V gene lookup returns CDR1 SGHAT and CDR2 FQNNGV. Losses at the gene ends were 4 bases for V and 1 base for J; bases not matched to a gene: 4. The length of the CDR3 is 16 residues. The origin of this receptor is a human donor in good health (CMV status not recorded). Some clones in this sample may be carry-over from other donors' samples. The chain carries TRBV11-2 and TRBJ2-2, with TRBD1 matching over 9 bases. The specimen sequenced was PBMCs. The CDR3 loop reads CASSSTGGKNTGELFF. For the CDR3, the DNA is TGTGCCAGCAGCTCCACAGGGGGCAAGAACACCGGGGAGCTGTTTTTT.